These 4 T cell receptor beta chains came from one sample sequenced in a study of cytomegalovirus exposure and HLA in healthy donors. Both 60 Vbeta primers and 13 Jbeta primers went into the PCR. The protocol was immunoSEQ multiplex PCR, while the TCRdb copy is restricted to in-frame clones and leaves out a portion. The sample holds some 63,000 clones; about 80% are singletons and the top ten take roughly 3.9%. The sample taken for sequencing was PBMCs. These receptors were obtained from a woman aged 40 to 55 in good health and CMV-seronegative.

CDR3 sequence: CAISESTGGWQPQHF. The CDR3 coding sequence is TGTGCCATCAGTGAGTCGACAGGGGGCTGGCAGCCCCAGCATTTT. The chain uses TRBV10-3 and TRBJ1-5; TRBD1 agrees at 10 bases. Germline CDR1 ENHRY, CDR2 SYGVKD. Trimming at V came to 0 bases and at J to 7 bases, leaving 3 bases not matched to a gene. The CDR3 consists of 15 residues.

The rearrangement uses TRBV5-6 and TRBJ2-7; a possible D gene is TRBD1 (5 bases). Trimming stripped 0 bases from V and 4 bases from J, with 11 bases between. Germline-derived CDR1 and CDR2 are SGHDT and YYEEEE. The CDR3 totals 14 residues. The CDR3 sequence is CASSLEQEKYEQYF. DNA for the CDR3: TGTGCCAGCAGCTTGGAACAGGAAAAGTACGAGCAGTACTTC.

V is TRBV9 and J is TRBJ2-5, with a tentative D call TRBD1 (5 bases). V gave up 0 bases and J gave up 2 bases, with 11 bases separating them. The CDR3 runs 15 residues. From germline, CDR1 is SGDLS and CDR2 YYNGEE. The CDR3 sequence is CASSVEGAGQETQYF. The CDR3 DNA sequence: TGTGCCAGCAGCGTAGAAGGGGCAGGGCAAGAGACCCAGTACTTC.

The chain couples TRBV10-3 to TRBJ1-5; D is unresolved. V lost 1 base, J lost 4 bases, and 5 bases lay in between. Looked up from germline, CDR1 is ENHRY and CDR2 is SYGVKD. The length of the CDR3 is 13 residues. CDR3 coding DNA: TGTGCCATCAGTGAGTTCCAAAATCAGCCCCAGCATTTT. This encodes CAISEFQNQPQHF.